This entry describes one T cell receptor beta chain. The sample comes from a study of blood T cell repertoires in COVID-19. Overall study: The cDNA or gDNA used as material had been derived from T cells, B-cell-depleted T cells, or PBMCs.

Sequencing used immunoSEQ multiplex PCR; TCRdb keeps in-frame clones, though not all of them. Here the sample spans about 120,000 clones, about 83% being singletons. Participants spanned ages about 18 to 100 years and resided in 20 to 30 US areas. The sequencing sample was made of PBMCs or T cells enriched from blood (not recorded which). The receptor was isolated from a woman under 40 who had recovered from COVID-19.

Here the CDR3 reads CASGETTGPNEQFF. DNA of the CDR3: TGTGCCAGCGGCGAAACGACAGGGCCCAATGAGCAGTTCTTC. The rearrangement links TRBV2 to TRBJ2-1; 7 bases are a match to TRBD1. Germline V gene data show CDR1 as SNHLY and CDR2 as FYNNEI. The CDR3 extends over 14 amino acids. With V trimmed by 8 bases and J by 6 bases, 10 bases remained unmatched. Full variable domain (outside the CDR3, taken from reference TRBV2 and TRBJ2-1): EPEVTQTPSHQVTQMGQEVILRCVPISNHLYFYWYRQILGQKVEFLVSFYNNEISEKSEIFDDQFSVERPDGSNFTLKIRSTKLEDSAMYFCASGETTGPNEQFFGPGTRLTVL.